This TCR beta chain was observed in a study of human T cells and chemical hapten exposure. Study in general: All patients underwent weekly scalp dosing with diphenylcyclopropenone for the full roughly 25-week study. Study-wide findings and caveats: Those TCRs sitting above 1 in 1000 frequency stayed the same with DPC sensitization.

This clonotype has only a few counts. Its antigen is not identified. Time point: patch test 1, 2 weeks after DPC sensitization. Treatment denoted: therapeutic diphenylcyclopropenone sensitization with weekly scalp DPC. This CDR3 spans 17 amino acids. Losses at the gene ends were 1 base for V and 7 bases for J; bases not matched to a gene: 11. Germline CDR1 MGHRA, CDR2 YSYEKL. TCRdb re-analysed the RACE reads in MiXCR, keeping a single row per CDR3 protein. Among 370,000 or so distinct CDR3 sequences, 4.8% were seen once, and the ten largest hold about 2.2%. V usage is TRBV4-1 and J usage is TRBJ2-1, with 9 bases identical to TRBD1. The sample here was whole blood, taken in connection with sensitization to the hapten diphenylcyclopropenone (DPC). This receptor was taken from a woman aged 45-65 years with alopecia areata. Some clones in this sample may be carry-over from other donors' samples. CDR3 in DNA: TGCGCCAGCAGCCAAGTGCCCGGGACAGGGCCATTGAATGAGCAGTTCTTC. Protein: CASSQVPGTGPLNEQFF.